These 22 T cell receptor beta chains were all obtained from the same sample, sequenced in a study of T cells in localized non-small cell lung cancer. Sequencing was performed with immunoSEQ multiplex PCR; in TCRdb, only in-frame clones are kept and a portion is missing. This repertoire shows around 50,000 clones, roughly 89% found once; its top ten account for over 15%. The input for sequencing was peripheral blood, taken before any cancer treatment. These receptors all come from a male donor aged 60 or older with stage III squamous cell lung carcinoma.

The V gene is TRBV28, the J gene TRBJ1-1; tentative D call: TRBD1 (6 bases). The CDR3 has 16 residues. Trimming took 4 bases from V and 1 from J, leaving 16 bases between them. Germline assignment: CDR1 MDHEN and CDR2 SYDVKM. This CDR3 reads CASSSSGQTKNTEAFF. CDR3 nucleotide sequence: TGTGCCAGCAGTTCCAGCGGACAGACAAAGAACACTGAAGCTTTCTTT.

The gene calls are TRBV6-5 and TRBJ1-1; D remains unclear. The V end lost 3 bases, the J end lost 1 base, and 12 bases lay between the germline ends. The CDR3 length is 15 residues. Germline CDR1 is MNHEY and CDR2 is SVGAGI. In nucleotides, the CDR3 is TGTGCCAGCAGTTATGCTGTCGACGAGAACACTGAAGCTTTCTTT. Translating gives CASSYAVDENTEAFF.

The chain joins TRBV11-1 to TRBJ2-1; D is perhaps TRBD2 (6 bases). Trimming removed 5 bases from V and 6 bases from J, with 20 bases in between. Germline V gives CDR1 SGHAT, CDR2 FQDESV (reference sequence). The CDR3 consists of 16 residues. For the CDR3, the DNA is TGTGCCAGCAGCCGCAGCACATCCGGGAGACGCAATGAGCAGTTCTTC. This translates into CASSRSTSGRRNEQFF.

The chain employs TRBV30 and TRBJ1-6; 8 bases match TRBD1. Germline CDR1 reads GTSNPN; CDR2 reads SVGIG (reference sequence). V lost 0 bases to trimming and J lost 11 bases; unmatched junction nucleotides: 6. CDR3 length equals 14 residues. CDR3 region: CAWSVGQEGTPLHF. In DNA, the CDR3 is TGTGCCTGGAGTGTGGGACAGGAAGGGACACCCCTCCACTTT.

This clone was seen once. The chain employs TRBV27 and TRBJ2-2, with a tentative D call TRBD1 (6 bases). The V end lost 4 bases, the J end lost 4 bases, and 19 bases lay between the germline ends. The CDR3 runs to 17 residues. Germline V gene data show CDR1 as MNHEY and CDR2 as SMNVEV (reference sequence). In DNA form, the CDR3 reads TGTGCCAGCAGTTGGGACCTGACAGGCGCAAGCACCGGGGAGCTGTTTTTT. Amino acids: CASSWDLTGASTGELFF.

The chain uses TRBV28 and TRBJ1-4; TRBD1 agrees at 7 bases. The CDR3 contains 15 residues. CDR1 MDHEN and CDR2 SYDVKM come from the germline V gene. The junction had 7 bases not matched to a gene; V was cut back by 4 bases and J by 5 bases. CDR3 DNA: TGTGCCAGCAGTTCCCTGGGACAGCGAAATGAAAAACTGTTTTTT. Protein sequence: CASSSLGQRNEKLFF. Based on the CDR3 plus reference TRBV28 and TRBJ1-4, the full variable domain is DVKVTQSSRYLVKRTGEKVFLECVQDMDHENMFWYRQDPGLGLRLIYFSYDVKMKEKGDIPEGYSVSREKKERFSLILESASTNQTSMYLCASSSLGQRNEKLFFGSGTQLSVL.

The chain is built from TRBV6-1 and TRBJ2-7; maybe TRBD1 (6 bases). V was trimmed by 5 bases and J by 2 bases, leaving 13 bases between them. CDR1 and CDR2 (germline): MNHNS, SASEGT. CDR3 length equals 14 residues. The CDR3 DNA reads as TGTGCCAGCAGTTCAAGCAGGGGTCCCTACGAGCAGTACTTC. Translation gives CASSSSRGPYEQYF.

This chain links TRBV25-1 with TRBJ1-6; 9 nucleotides agree with TRBD1. J was trimmed by 7 bases and V by 7 bases; bases with no gene match: 8. Germline values: CDR1 MGHDK, CDR2 SYGVNS. This CDR3 spans 15 amino acids. CDR3 sequence: CASKGTGTGNSPLHF. The CDR3 coding sequence is TGTGCCAGCAAAGGAACCGGGACAGGGAATTCACCCCTCCACTTT.

The chain carries TRBV6-1 and TRBJ1-3; 10 nucleotides line up with TRBD1. The CDR3 runs to 15 residues. Germline V gene sequence: CDR1 MNHNS, CDR2 SASEGT. V lost 6 bases to trimming and J lost 2 bases; unmatched junction nucleotides: 4. Here the CDR3 DNA reads TGTGCCAGCAGGAAGGGACAGGGGACTGGAAACACCATATATTTT. This sequence encodes CASRKGQGTGNTIYF.

The chain recombines TRBV14 with TRBJ1-1; 9 bases line up with TRBD1. Germline CDR1 is SGHDN and CDR2 is FVKESK. The CDR3 sequence is 17 residues long. The trim removed 6 bases at V and 6 bases at J, leaving 17 bases unmatched. The CDR3 bases are TGTGCCAGCAGTCAAACCGGGACAGGGCTTGTCGTGCCTGAAGCTTTCTTT. Its translation: CASSQTGTGLVVPEAFF. Variable domain in full (rest from reference TRBV14 and TRBJ1-1): EAGVTQFPSHSVIEKGQTVTLRCDPISGHDNLYWYRRVMGKEIKFLLHFVKESKQDESGMPNNRFLAERTGGTYSTLKVQPAELEDSGVYFCASSQTGTGLVVPEAFFGQGTRLTVV.

J is TRBJ2-5 and V is TRBV7-9; D ambiguous. V was trimmed by 5 bases and J by 0 bases, leaving 13 bases between them. Germline V CDR1 and CDR2: SEHNR, FQNEAQ (reference sequence). The CDR3 loop spans 15 amino acids. The CDR3 sequence: CASSPRWPDQETQYF. CDR3 sequence (DNA): TGTGCCAGCAGCCCCAGATGGCCGGACCAAGAGACCCAGTACTTC.

This clone occurred a few times. The rearrangement links TRBV7-9 to TRBJ2-7; maybe TRBD2 (6 bases). This CDR3 has 16 residues. Germline CDR1 and CDR2: SEHNR and FQNEAQ (reference sequence). The V end was cut by 1 base, the J end by 7 bases, with 20 bases between. The CDR3 protein is CASSLGGTGPPGEQYF. The CDR3 DNA follows: TGTGCCAGCAGCTTAGGTGGGACTGGCCCCCCGGGGGAGCAGTACTTC.

V gene TRBV4-2 combines with J gene TRBJ2-3; D might be TRBD1 or TRBD2, each matching 5 bases. Germline CDR1 reads LGHNA; CDR2 reads YNFKEQ. This CDR3 contains 17 residues. V shed 1 base and J shed 3 bases, with 17 bases lying between them. The CDR3 sequence is CASSQVGTYPGTDTQYF. In DNA, the CDR3 is TGTGCCAGCAGCCAAGTTGGGACCTACCCTGGGACAGATACGCAGTATTTT.

This clone came up once. This chain joins TRBV4-3 and TRBJ2-7, with D tentatively TRBD2 (5 bases). The germline gives CDR1 LGHNA, CDR2 YSLEER. This CDR3 is 11 amino acids long. The V gene lost 1 base and the J gene lost 7 bases, with 5 bases spanning the gap. CDR3 bases: TGCGCCAGCAGCCAAGGGAGGGAGCAGTACTTC. This codes for CASSQGREQYF.

The CDR3 sequence: CASSLGTYNEKLFF. The CDR3 nucleotides read TGTGCCAGCAGTCTAGGGACATATAATGAAAAACTGTTTTTT. V usage is TRBV28 and J usage is TRBJ1-4; D might be TRBD1 (6 bases). V lost 5 bases and J 4 bases, leaving 11 bases between the germline ends. The CDR3 runs 14 residues. Germline loops: CDR1 MDHEN, CDR2 SYDVKM.

The genes are TRBV4-2 and TRBJ1-2; 9 bases agree with TRBD1. Trimming at V came to 1 base and at J to 4 bases, leaving 4 bases not matched to a gene. CDR1 and CDR2 (germline): LGHNA, YNFKEQ. There are 15 residues in the CDR3. CDR3 region: CASSQGGDRVYGYTF. CDR3 DNA: TGTGCCAGCAGCCAAGGTGGGGACAGGGTCTATGGCTACACCTTC.

The CDR3 sequence is CASSPEVQETQYF. The CDR3 nucleotides are TGCGCCAGCAGCCCAGAGGTCCAAGAGACCCAGTACTTC. V and J are TRBV5-1 and TRBJ2-5; D unclear. Trimming cost V 4 bases and J 1 base, with 8 bases left between them. This CDR3 is built from 13 residues. Looked up from germline, CDR1 is SGHRS and CDR2 is YFSETQ.

This clone was seen once. V is TRBV18 and J is TRBJ2-7, with D perhaps being TRBD1 or TRBD2 (5 bases each). Germline V lookup: CDR1 KGHSH, CDR2 LQKENI. The CDR3 is made up of 15 amino acids. The V and J ends lost 3 bases and 2 bases respectively, with 14 bases between them. The DNA for the CDR3 is TGTGCCAGCTCACCTCCGATGAGGGGAACCTACGAGCAGTACTTC. It codes for CASSPPMRGTYEQYF.

V gene TRBV21-1 combines with J gene TRBJ1-6. TRBV21-1 constitutes a pseudogene. The CDR3 runs 14 residues. CDR3 in amino acids: CASSGTVRNSPLHF. CDR3 DNA: TGTGCCAGCAGCGGGACGGTACGTAATTCACCCCTCCACTTT.

The V gene is TRBV4-1, the J gene TRBJ1-5; maybe TRBD1 (5 bases). CDR3 length equals 16 residues. The V and J ends lost 2 bases and 5 bases respectively, with 16 bases between them. Germline V gene lookup returns CDR1 MGHRA and CDR2 YSYEKL. The CDR3 is CASSQKGGVRDQPQHF. The CDR3 DNA is TGCGCCAGCAGCCAAAAAGGAGGGGTCAGGGATCAGCCCCAGCATTTT.

V is TRBV2 and J is TRBJ2-3, with D tentatively TRBD1 (5 bases). The CDR3 is 14 residues long. CDR1 and CDR2 (germline): SNHLY, FYNNEI. Trimming stripped 1 base from V and 4 bases from J, with 9 bases between. CDR3 sequence reads: CASSEVTVPDTQYF. The CDR3 coding sequence is TGTGCCAGCAGTGAAGTGACAGTACCAGATACGCAGTATTTT.

This chain joins TRBV5-1 and TRBJ2-7; a possible D gene is TRBD2 (6 bases). Trimming removed 2 bases from V and 1 base from J, with 10 bases in between. Germline V gene lookup returns CDR1 SGHRS and CDR2 YFSETQ. The CDR3 sequence is 14 residues long. DNA of the CDR3: TGCGCCAGCAGCTTCAACGGGGGTTCCTACGAGCAGTACTTC. Protein sequence: CASSFNGGSYEQYF.